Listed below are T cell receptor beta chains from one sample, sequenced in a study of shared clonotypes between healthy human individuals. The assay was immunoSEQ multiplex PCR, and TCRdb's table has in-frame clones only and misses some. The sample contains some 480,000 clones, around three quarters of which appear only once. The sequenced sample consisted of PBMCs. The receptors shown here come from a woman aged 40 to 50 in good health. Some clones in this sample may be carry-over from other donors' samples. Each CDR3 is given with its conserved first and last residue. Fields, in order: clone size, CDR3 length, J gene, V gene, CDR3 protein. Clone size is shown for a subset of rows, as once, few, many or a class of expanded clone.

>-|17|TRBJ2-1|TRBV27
CASSPLRGIKTYNEQFF
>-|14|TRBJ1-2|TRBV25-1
CASGPWTGNYGYTF
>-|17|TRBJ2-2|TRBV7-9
CASSTPSSGENTGELFF
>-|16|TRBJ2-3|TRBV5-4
CASSMGLAGVTDTQYF
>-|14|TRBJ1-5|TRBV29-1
CSVEVGQGSGPQHF
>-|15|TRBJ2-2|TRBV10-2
CASSAFHGGTGELFF
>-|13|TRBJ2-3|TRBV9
CASSVRTTDTQYF
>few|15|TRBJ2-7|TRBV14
CASSRIWEGSYEQYF
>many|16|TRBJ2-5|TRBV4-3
CASSQDRADGQETQYF
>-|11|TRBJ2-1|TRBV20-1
CSARSGDHRIF
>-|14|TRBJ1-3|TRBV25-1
CASSEPSRGNTIYF
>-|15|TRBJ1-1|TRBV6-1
CASSALRGSNTEAFF
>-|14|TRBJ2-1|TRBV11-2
CASSFRGVADEQFF
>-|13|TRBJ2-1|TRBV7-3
CASSRGPNNEQFF
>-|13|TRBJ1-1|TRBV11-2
CASGNRGNTEAFF
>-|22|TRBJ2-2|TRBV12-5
CASGLVPVGLAGEHYRTGELFF
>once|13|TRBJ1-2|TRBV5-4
CASSGAGPYGYTF
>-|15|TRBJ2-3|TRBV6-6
CASSSLAASTDTQYF
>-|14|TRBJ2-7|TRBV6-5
CASSPDRSRYEQYF
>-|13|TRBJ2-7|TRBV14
CASSQDLGHEQYF
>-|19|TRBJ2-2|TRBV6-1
CASSGDRVLAGGWTGELFF
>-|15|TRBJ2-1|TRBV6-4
CASAQLAGSYNEQFF
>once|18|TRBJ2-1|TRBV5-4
CASSLPSRDSSLYNEQFF
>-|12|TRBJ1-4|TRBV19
CASSRSYEKLFF
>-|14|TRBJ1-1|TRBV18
CASSPQEPNTEAFF
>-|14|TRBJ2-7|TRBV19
CASSVGQGSYEQYF
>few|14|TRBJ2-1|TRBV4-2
CASSLTGILNEQFF
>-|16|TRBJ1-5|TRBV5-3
CARRGAFAGSNQPQHF
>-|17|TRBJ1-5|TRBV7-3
CASSLNTEGSGNQPQHF
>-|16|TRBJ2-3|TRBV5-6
CASSLARTSLRSTQYF
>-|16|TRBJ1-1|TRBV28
CASSQTSRQGVSEAFF
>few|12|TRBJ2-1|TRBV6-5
CASSYGGVEQFF
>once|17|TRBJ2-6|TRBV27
CASSLTVGFSGANVLTF
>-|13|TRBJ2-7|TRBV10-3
CAISSRLSYEQYF
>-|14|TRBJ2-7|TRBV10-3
CAISEERLSYEQYF
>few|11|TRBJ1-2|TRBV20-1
CSATPGQSLTF
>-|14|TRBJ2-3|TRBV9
CASSVLSNTDTQYF
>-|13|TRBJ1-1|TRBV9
CASSADRDTEAFF
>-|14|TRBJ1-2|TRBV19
CASALGGTGSGYTF
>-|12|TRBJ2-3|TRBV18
CASSTRTDTQYF
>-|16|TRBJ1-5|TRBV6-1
CASSELGVYSNQPQHF
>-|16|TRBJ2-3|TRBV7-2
CASSPPAGGSTDTQYF
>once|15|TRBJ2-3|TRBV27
CASSPAWGVTDTQYF
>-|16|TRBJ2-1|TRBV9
CASSPHPSGTGDEQFF
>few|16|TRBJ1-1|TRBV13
CASSLNRGQMNTEAFF
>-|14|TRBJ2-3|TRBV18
CATREGRSTDTQYF
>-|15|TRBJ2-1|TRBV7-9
CASSSSGRAYNEQFF
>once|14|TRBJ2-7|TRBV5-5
CASSYTGALGLKYF
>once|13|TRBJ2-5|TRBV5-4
CASSHDRGETQYF
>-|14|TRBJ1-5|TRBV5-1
CASSLDGANQPQHF
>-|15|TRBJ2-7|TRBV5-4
CASSSPTGISYEQYF
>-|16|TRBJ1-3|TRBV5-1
CASSLERPDSGNTIYF
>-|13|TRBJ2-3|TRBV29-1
CSVGTSGVDTQYF